This section outlines one T cell receptor (beta chain) sequence together with its context. The target antigen is unknown. The sample is drawn from a study of shared clonotypes between healthy human individuals. Study in general: Plates per donor: three CD4 naive, three CD4 memory, two CD8 naive, one CD8 memory. General observations from the study: Generation probabilities of non-shared clonotypes were lower (relative to those shared by all four donors).

V lost 4 bases, J lost 7 bases, and 16 bases lay in between. This CDR3 has 14 amino acids. Germline-derived CDR1 and CDR2 are SGHNT and YYREEE (reference sequence). Assay: immunoSEQ multiplex PCR; the TCRdb copy retains only in-frame clones and omits some. Counted here are 2,500,000 or so clones, around 94% occurring once; the ten biggest clones make up 0.14%. CD4+ cells underwent separation, giving CD45RA+ naive and CD45RA-negative memory subsets. The sequence was obtained from a man younger than 30 in good health. V usage is TRBV5-4 and J usage is TRBJ2-3, with D possibly matching TRBD2 (6 bases). The sequenced sample was naive CD4+ T cells sorted from blood. Subset: CD45RA+ positively selected. Here the CDR3 reads CASSNEVRGNTQYF. CDR3 coding DNA: TGTGCCAGCAGCAACGAGGTTCGCGGGAATACGCAGTATTTT.